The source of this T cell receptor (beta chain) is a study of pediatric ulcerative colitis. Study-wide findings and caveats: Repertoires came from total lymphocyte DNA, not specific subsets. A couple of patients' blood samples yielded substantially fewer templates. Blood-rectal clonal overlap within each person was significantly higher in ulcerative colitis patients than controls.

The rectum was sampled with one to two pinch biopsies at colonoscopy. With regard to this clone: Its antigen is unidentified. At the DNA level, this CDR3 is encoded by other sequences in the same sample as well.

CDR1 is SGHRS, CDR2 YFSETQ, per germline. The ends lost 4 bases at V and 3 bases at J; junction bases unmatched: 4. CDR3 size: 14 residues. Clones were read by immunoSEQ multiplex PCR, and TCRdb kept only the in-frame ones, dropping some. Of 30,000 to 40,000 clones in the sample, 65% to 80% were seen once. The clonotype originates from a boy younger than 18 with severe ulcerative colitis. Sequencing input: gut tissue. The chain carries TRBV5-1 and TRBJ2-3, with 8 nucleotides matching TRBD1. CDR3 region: CASSRDRITDTQYF. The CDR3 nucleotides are TGCGCCAGCAGCCGGGACAGGATTACAGATACGCAGTATTTT.